The 9 T cell receptor beta chains given below trace back to one sample, sequenced in a study of beta chain features in type 1 diabetes. Expressed TCRB transcripts were sequenced because the entire RNA isolate underwent reverse transcription. TCRdb's copy holds only in-frame clones and misses some; the assay was immunoSEQ multiplex PCR. The table has around 340,000 clones, 7% to 9% seen once. The specimen was central memory CD4+ T cells from blood. The receptor set was obtained from a woman younger than 35 in good health.

This clone was counted a few times. A much larger clonotype is one base distant, so this may be a read error. The same CDR3 arises from other DNA sequences in this sample as well. V is TRBV7-2 and J is TRBJ2-1; unclear D gene. Germline CDR1 SGHTA, CDR2 FQGNSA. The CDR3 is made up of 11 amino acids. The V end was cut by 5 bases, the J end by 5 bases, with 4 bases between. Here the CDR3 DNA reads TGTGCCAGCAGCCAGAACAATGAGCAGTTCTTC. Its protein product is CASSQNNEQFF.

This clone appeared a few times. The rearrangement links TRBV29-1 to TRBJ2-1; 8 nucleotides agree with TRBD2. CDR1 and CDR2 from the germline V gene are SQVTM and ANQGSEA. The trim removed 6 bases at V and 3 bases at J, leaving 7 bases unmatched. This CDR3 is 14 amino acids long. CDR3 residues: CSVDTSGGYNEQFF. The CDR3 DNA reads TGCAGCGTCGACACTAGCGGTGGCTACAATGAGCAGTTCTTC.

This clone turned up a few times. The V and J genes are TRBV27 and TRBJ1-1; 7 bases line up with TRBD1. The germline gives CDR1 MNHEY, CDR2 SMNVEV (reference sequence). The CDR3 spans 14 residues. The ends lost 5 bases at V and 12 bases at J; junction bases unmatched: 15. DNA of the CDR3: TGTGCCAGCAGTAGAGACAGGGAGGGGGGGAGTTCTTTCTTT. Residues: CASSRDREGGSSFF.

This CDR3 reads CASSPQSTDTQYF. The CDR3 nucleotides read TGTGCCAGCTCACCTCAAAGCACAGATACGCAGTATTTT. The chain carries TRBV18 and TRBJ2-3, with D unresolved. V was clipped by 3 bases and J by 0 bases, with 4 bases between them. Germline loops: CDR1 KGHSH, CDR2 LQKENI. This CDR3 region has 13 residues.

In this sample, this clone turned up a few times. The J gene is TRBJ2-7, the V gene TRBV25-1, with D perhaps matching TRBD1 or TRBD2 (5 bases each). CDR1 and CDR2 from the germline V gene are MGHDK and SYGVNS. V dropped 4 bases and J dropped 0 bases, with 10 bases sitting between them. This CDR3 spans 14 amino acids. As DNA, the CDR3 is TGTGCCAGCAGTGCGGCAGGGAGCTCCTACGAGCAGTACTTC. It encodes CASSAAGSSYEQYF.

This clone was counted only a few times. The chain carries TRBV19 and TRBJ2-5; 7 nucleotides line up with TRBD2. The CDR3 spans 12 residues. Germline V gene data show CDR1 as LNHDA and CDR2 as SQIVND (reference sequence). The J segment lost 5 bases and the V segment lost 5 bases, leaving 2 bases of the junction unmatched. This chain's CDR3 is CASSGLGETQYF. CDR3 in DNA: TGTGCCAGTAGTGGACTAGGGGAGACCCAGTACTTC.

The chain joins TRBV6-6 to TRBJ2-7, with a tentative D call TRBD1 (5 bases). The V gene lost 7 bases and the J gene lost 2 bases, with 18 bases spanning the gap. The CDR3 has 15 residues. Germline V gene data show CDR1 as MNHNY and CDR2 as SVGAGI (reference sequence). The CDR3, as DNA: TGTGCCAGCACCATAAGGGCAGGGTCCCCCTACGAGCAGTACTTC. It codes for CASTIRAGSPYEQYF.

This chain links TRBV9 with TRBJ2-5; 7 bases align to TRBD2. Trimming cost V 0 bases and J 4 bases; bases outside gene matches: 9. Germline CDR1 SGDLS, CDR2 YYNGEE. The CDR3 is 16 residues long. Written as DNA, the CDR3 is TGTGCCAGCAGCGTAGAGTGGGGGGGTGATGCAGAGACCCAGTACTTC. The encoded protein is CASSVEWGGDAETQYF.

V is TRBV19 and J is TRBJ1-4; the D gene is possibly TRBD1 (6 bases). The CDR3 covers 13 residues. Germline values: CDR1 LNHDA, CDR2 SQIVND (reference sequence). V was cut by 3 bases and J by 5 bases, with 7 bases left in between. In nucleotides, the CDR3 is TGTGCCAGTAGTATCGACAGGAATGAAAAACTGTTTTTT. Translated, it gives CASSIDRNEKLFF.